This T cell receptor (beta chain) was sequenced during a study of blood T cell repertoires in COVID-19. Measured with immunoSEQ multiplex PCR; TCRdb has only the in-frame clones, and not every one. Of hundreds of thousands of clones in the sample, around 91% were seen once. Germline V gene sequence: CDR1 LGHNA, CDR2 YSLEER. There are 18 residues in the CDR3. The trim removed 3 bases at V and 5 bases at J, leaving 15 bases unmatched. The material sequenced was PBMCs or T cells enriched from blood (not recorded which). This TCR was sampled from a man between 18 and 29 years old who had recovered from COVID-19. This chain links TRBV4-3 with TRBJ2-1; 8 bases fit TRBD2. CDR3 sequence: CASSQRNPGLGPNNEQFF. DNA for the CDR3: TGCGCCAGCAGCCAGAGAAATCCGGGACTAGGGCCTAACAATGAGCAGTTCTTC.